These 13 T cell receptor beta chains were all obtained from the same sample, sequenced in a study of blood T cell repertoires in COVID-19. The assay was immunoSEQ multiplex PCR, and TCRdb's table has in-frame clones only and misses some. This sample carries 300,000 to 350,000 clones, roughly 90% of them seen once, and the ten largest clones take about 9.8%. Source material: PBMCs or T cells enriched from blood (not recorded which). These receptor sequences come from a young woman who had recovered from COVID-19.

The chain links TRBV9 to TRBJ2-1; D is possibly TRBD1 (6 bases). The germline gives CDR1 SGDLS, CDR2 YYNGEE. This CDR3 is 14 amino acids long. Trimming removed 6 bases at V and 3 bases at J, with 13 bases between. The CDR3 spells CASKPGHSYNEQFF. CDR3 bases: TGTGCCAGCAAACCGGGACACAGCTACAATGAGCAGTTCTTC.

This sequence joins TRBV18 and TRBJ2-1; no clear D gene. CDR1 and CDR2 (germline): KGHSH, LQKENI. V lost 3 bases and J 7 bases, leaving 19 bases between the germline ends. CDR3 length equals 16 residues. The CDR3 nucleotides read TGTGCCAGCTCACCCGGAGCCACGATCATTTGGAATGAGCAGTTCTTC. Translating gives CASSPGATIIWNEQFF. The full variable domain, with the rest looked up from reference TRBV18 and TRBJ2-1, is NAGVMQNPRHLVRRRGQEARLRCSPMKGHSHVYWYRQLPEEGLKFMVYLQKENIIDESGMPKERFSAEFPKEGPSILRIQQVVRGDSAAYFCASSPGATIIWNEQFFGPGTRLTVL.

On this clone itself: One end of the junction fails to match germline, which may point to a read error. The chain links TRBV28 to TRBJ1-5, with D possibly being TRBD1 (6 bases). The CDR3 is 13 amino acids. Germline V gene sequence: CDR1 MDHEN, CDR2 SYDVKM. The CDR3 loop is CAGRGASNQPQHF. The CDR3 DNA reads TGTGCCGGCAGGGGAGCTAGCAATCAGCCCCAGCATTTT.

This clone was seen a single time. The chain employs TRBV27 and TRBJ2-1; TRBD2 might be the D (5 bases). The CDR3 contains 16 residues. Between the trimmed V and J ends, which lost 2 bases and 4 bases, there was a span of 15 bases. Germline V CDR1 and CDR2: MNHEY, SMNVEV (reference sequence). The CDR3 loop is CASSLKEGIGYNEQFF. CDR3 nucleotides: TGTGCCAGCAGTTTAAAAGAGGGTATAGGGTACAATGAGCAGTTCTTC.

The chain has TRBV4-1 and TRBJ1-5; D uncertain. The V gene lost 3 bases and the J gene lost 5 bases, with 8 bases spanning the gap. The CDR3 is 13 amino acids. CDR1 MGHRA and CDR2 YSYEKL come from the germline V gene. CDR3 nucleotides: TGCGCCAGCAGCCAGAGGTGGGATCAGCCCCAGCATTTT. Translating gives CASSQRWDQPQHF.

This clone appeared a single time. CDR3 protein: CASSFVYSGSYEQYF. CDR3 bases: TGTGCCAGCAGCTTCGTTTACTCAGGGTCCTACGAGCAGTACTTC. The chain couples TRBV11-2 to TRBJ2-7; a weak D match, TRBD1 (5 bases). In germline, CDR1 is SGHAT, CDR2 FQNNGV. V was trimmed by 3 bases and J by 1 base, leaving 13 bases between them. This CDR3 has 15 residues. Supplemented by reference TRBV11-2 and TRBJ2-7, the full variable domain reads EAGVAQSPRYKIIEKRQSVAFWCNPISGHATLYWYQQILGQGPKLLIQFQNNGVVDDSQLPKDRFSAERLKGVDSTLKIQPAKLEDSAVYLCASSFVYSGSYEQYFGPGTRLTVT.

This chain connects TRBV28 to TRBJ2-1; 9 bases agree with TRBD2. The trim removed 2 bases at V and 8 bases at J, leaving 4 bases unmatched. Looked up from germline, CDR1 is MDHEN and CDR2 is SYDVKM. The CDR3 runs 14 residues. The CDR3: CASSLLAGPHEQFF. The CDR3 DNA is TGTGCCAGCAGTTTACTAGCGGGACCCCATGAGCAGTTCTTC.

This clone has only one observation. J is TRBJ1-1 and V is TRBV5-1; 9 positions agree with TRBD1. With V trimmed by 3 bases and J by 6 bases, 6 bases remained unmatched. The CDR3 length is 14 residues. Germline V CDR1 and CDR2: SGHRS, YFSETQ. CDR3 residues: CASSSDRGVAEAFF. The CDR3 nucleotides read TGCGCCAGCAGCTCGGACAGGGGAGTCGCTGAAGCTTTCTTT.

The genes are TRBV18 and TRBJ2-7; D is perhaps TRBD1 (5 bases). The germline V and J ends were trimmed by 3 bases and 0 bases, with 12 bases remaining between them. The CDR3 covers 15 residues. CDR1 KGHSH and CDR2 LQKENI come from the germline V gene. CDR3 region: CASSPNRRISYEQYF. As DNA, the CDR3 is TGTGCCAGCTCACCGAACAGGCGAATCTCCTACGAGCAGTACTTC.

This clone was recorded a few times. This chain joins TRBV4-3 and TRBJ1-5; TRBD1 might be the D (5 bases). V gave up 1 base and J gave up 1 base, with 17 bases separating them. This CDR3 is 18 amino acids long. Germline V CDR1 and CDR2: LGHNA, YSLEER. CDR3 in amino acids: CASSQAPGGKESNQPQHF. DNA for the CDR3: TGCGCCAGCAGCCAAGCCCCCGGGGGGAAAGAAAGCAATCAGCCCCAGCATTTT.

The gene calls are TRBV7-2 and TRBJ2-4; a weak D match, TRBD2 (6 bases). The germline CDR1 and CDR2 sequences are SGHTA and FQGNSA. Trimming shortened V by 3 bases and J by 0 bases, and 12 bases separated the two germline ends. The CDR3 runs 16 residues. This chain's CDR3 is CASSFELAVAKNIQYF. CDR3 sequence (DNA): TGTGCCAGCAGCTTCGAACTAGCAGTAGCCAAAAACATTCAGTACTTC.

V usage is TRBV5-1 and J usage is TRBJ2-1, with TRBD2 identical over 7 bases. The CDR3 length is 16 residues. From germline, CDR1 is SGHRS and CDR2 YFSETQ. V gave up 4 bases and J gave up 0 bases; unmatched junction bases: 7. DNA of the CDR3: TGCGCCAGCAGCCCCGATCTAGCGGACTCCTACAATGAGCAGTTCTTC. Translated: CASSPDLADSYNEQFF.

V is TRBV19 and J is TRBJ1-2, with TRBD1 as a possible D gene (6 bases). This CDR3 has 16 residues. V dropped 3 bases and J dropped 1 base, with 15 bases sitting between them. Germline CDR1 and CDR2: LNHDA and SQIVND (reference sequence). CDR3 in amino acids: CASSIPQGSINYGYTF. The CDR3 DNA is TGTGCCAGTAGTATCCCACAGGGCTCGATTAACTATGGCTACACCTTC.